The next 21 T cell receptor beta chains were all read from a single sample in a study of chemoradiotherapy in HPV16-positive cancers. TCRdb's copy holds only in-frame clones and misses some; the assay was immunoSEQ multiplex PCR. The table records about 5,400 clones, 85% of them present only once. The sequences come from tumor tissue, collected from a patient who underwent chemoradiotherapy. The receptors shown here come from a human donor with HPV-associated anogenital cancer.

This chain links TRBV4-2 with TRBJ1-5; D may be TRBD1 (6 bases). CDR1 LGHNA and CDR2 YNFKEQ come from the germline V gene. V was trimmed by 0 bases and J by 10 bases, leaving 19 bases between them. The CDR3 is 16 amino acids. CDR3 residues: CASSQDPRVGTSPQHF. In DNA form, the CDR3 reads TGTGCCAGCAGCCAAGACCCCCGGGTAGGGACATCTCCCCAGCATTTT.

The chain recombines TRBV7-3 with TRBJ2-3; the D gene is possibly TRBD2 (5 bases). The germline V and J ends were trimmed by 3 bases and 9 bases, with 13 bases remaining between them. The CDR3 totals 13 residues. Germline values: CDR1 SGHTA, CDR2 FQGTGA. In nucleotides, the CDR3 is TGTGCCAGCAGCTTGGAGGCGCAGAGAACGCAGTATTTT. Protein product: CASSLEAQRTQYF.

The chain recombines TRBV19 with TRBJ1-2; TRBD1 matches at 7 bases. Trimming removed 1 base from V and 4 bases from J; junction bases left unmatched: 12. The V gene's germline CDR1 is LNHDA and CDR2 SQIVND (reference sequence). This CDR3 comprises 17 residues. The CDR3 DNA sequence: TGTGCCAGTAGTATAGGTCTGGAAGAGGGGGCCCTCTATGGCTACACCTTC. It specifies CASSIGLEEGALYGYTF.

The chain joins TRBV9 to TRBJ1-5; D is unresolved. The CDR3 runs 15 residues. V lost 2 bases, J lost 0 bases, and 9 bases lay in between. Germline CDR1 and CDR2: SGDLS and YYNGEE. For the CDR3, the DNA is TGTGCCAGCAGCGTCAGCCCCGATAGCAATCAGCCCCAGCATTTT. This codes for CASSVSPDSNQPQHF.

The chain links TRBV2 to TRBJ2-4; TRBD1 aligns across 9 bases. Per the germline V gene, CDR1 is SNHLY and CDR2 is FYNNEI. This CDR3 spans 14 amino acids. With 6 bases clipped from V and 1 base from J, the junction kept 1 base outside the gene matches. CDR3 sequence (DNA): TGTGCCAGCAGCGACAGGGGGGCCAAAAACATTCAGTACTTC. The encoded protein is CASSDRGAKNIQYF. Filled out from reference TRBV2 and TRBJ2-4, the complete variable domain reads EPEVTQTPSHQVTQMGQEVILRCVPISNHLYFYWYRQILGQKVEFLVSFYNNEISEKSEIFDDQFSVERPDGSNFTLKIRSTKLEDSAMYFCASSDRGAKNIQYFGAGTRLSVL.

This clone appeared a single time. J is TRBJ2-7 and V is TRBV5-6; 7 nucleotides align to TRBD1. V lost 0 bases to trimming and J lost 6 bases; unmatched junction nucleotides: 3. From germline, CDR1 is SGHDT and CDR2 YYEEEE. The CDR3 runs to 13 residues. The CDR3 nucleotides read TGTGCCAGCAGCTTGGCAGGACAGGCCGAGCAGTACGTC. Its protein product is CASSLAGQAEQYV.

The CDR3, as DNA: TGCGCCAGCACGCTTCAGGGGGCGAACACCGGGGAGCTGTTTTTT. This sequence encodes CASTLQGANTGELFF. The J gene is TRBJ2-2, the V gene TRBV5-1; the match to TRBD1 covers 7 bases. This CDR3 is built from 15 residues. The germline V gene has CDR1 SGHRS and CDR2 YFSETQ. V shed 6 bases and J 0 bases; nucleotides not matched to a gene: 5.

The chain joins TRBV6-5 to TRBJ2-7; D may be TRBD1 (6 bases). Germline values: CDR1 MNHEY, CDR2 SVGAGI. The CDR3 covers 14 residues. V was pared by 6 bases and J by 3 bases, with 15 bases between. CDR3 in DNA: TGTGCCAGCAGCCTGGACAGAACCCTCTACGAGCAGTACTTC. This translates into CASSLDRTLYEQYF.

In nucleotides, the CDR3 is TGTGCCAGCAGTTTAATTGGGGGAGGACTTCAGAATGAGCAGTTCTTC. Protein: CASSLIGGGLQNEQFF. The rearrangement uses TRBV27 and TRBJ2-1, with D perhaps TRBD2 (6 bases). The CDR3 length is 16 residues. V lost 2 bases, J lost 7 bases, and 18 bases lay in between. Germline V gene data show CDR1 as MNHEY and CDR2 as SMNVEV (reference sequence).

The chain employs TRBV5-4 and TRBJ1-2; D not resolved. From germline, CDR1 is SGHNT and CDR2 YYREEE (reference sequence). The CDR3 totals 15 residues. V lost 0 bases, J lost 4 bases, and 13 bases lay in between. The DNA for the CDR3 is TGTGCCAGCAGCTTGGAGGGAGGGTCCCCCTATGGCTACACCTTC. This translates into CASSLEGGSPYGYTF.

The rearrangement uses TRBV5-6 and TRBJ2-7; D not certain. The CDR3 loop spans 15 amino acids. V gave up 9 bases and J gave up 3 bases, with 22 bases separating them. Per germline, CDR1 SGHDT and CDR2 YYEEEE. CDR3 DNA: TGTGCCACGTCCCGCCGGTCCTTGTCTGTCTACGAGCAGTACGTC. Translation: CATSRRSLSVYEQYV.

This clone was seen once. The chain is built from TRBV6-5 and TRBJ1-2; no reliable D call. V dropped 7 bases and J dropped 6 bases, with 15 bases sitting between them. CDR1 MNHEY and CDR2 SVGAGI come from the germline V gene. This CDR3 region has 13 residues. This CDR3 reads CASTSGGSNGYTF. The CDR3 DNA is TGTGCCAGCACCTCGGGTGGGTCCAATGGCTACACCTTC.

The chain combines TRBV2 with TRBJ1-2, with unresolved D. Looked up from germline, CDR1 is SNHLY and CDR2 is FYNNEI. The CDR3 loop spans 13 amino acids. The germline V and J ends were trimmed by 2 bases and 8 bases, with 12 bases remaining between them. CDR3 amino acids: CASSEYAGEGYTF. In DNA form, the CDR3 reads TGTGCCAGCAGTGAATACGCTGGAGAAGGCTACACCTTC.

For the CDR3, the DNA is TGTGCCAGCAGTGATTTAACGGGGGGCCCAGAGACCCAGTACTTC. Encoded protein: CASSDLTGGPETQYF. The chain is built from TRBV6-1 and TRBJ2-5; D perhaps matches TRBD2 (7 bases). The CDR3 totals 15 residues. Trimming removed 3 bases from V and 4 bases from J, with 15 bases in between. Germline V gives CDR1 MNHNS, CDR2 SASEGT.

This clone showed up just a few times. At one of its ends the junction is not consistent with the germline gene, which may arise from a read error. The rearrangement links TRBV2 to TRBJ1-2; a weak D match, TRBD1 (6 bases). Germline assignment: CDR1 SNHLY and CDR2 FYNNEI. The CDR3 sequence is 10 residues long. CDR3 sequence (DNA): TGTGCCAGCAGTGACAGGGGAGATCTCTTC. Protein: CASSDRGDLF.

The rearrangement joins TRBV18 to TRBJ1-5; a weak D match, TRBD1 (5 bases). Trimming shortened V by 3 bases and J by 3 bases, and 18 bases separated the two germline ends. There are 17 residues in the CDR3. Germline assignment: CDR1 KGHSH and CDR2 LQKENI. CDR3 residues: CASSPRYAGSSNQPQHF. CDR3 nucleotide sequence: TGTGCCAGCTCACCCCGCTACGCAGGGTCATCCAATCAGCCCCAGCATTTT.

By its share, this clone is large. V gene TRBV9 combines with J gene TRBJ1-2; 9 bases map to TRBD1. The V gene's germline CDR1 is SGDLS and CDR2 YYNGEE. The CDR3 runs to 14 residues. V was pared by 6 bases and J by 4 bases, with 7 bases of the junction left unmatched. The CDR3 coding sequence is TGTGCCAGCAAGCTGGGACAGGGATCCTATGGCTACACCTTC. This encodes CASKLGQGSYGYTF.

This rearrangement joins TRBV7-7 to TRBJ2-5; D not certain. The germline CDR1 and CDR2 sequences are SSHAT and FNYEAQ (reference sequence). Trimming left V 5 bases short and J 5 bases short, with 12 bases between. This CDR3 is built from 13 residues. CDR3 loop: CASSPSIGETQYF. In DNA form, the CDR3 reads TGTGCCAGCAGCCCTTCGATCGGGGAGACCCAGTACTTC.

The chain joins TRBV5-1 to TRBJ1-6; 9 bases align to TRBD1. This CDR3 has 15 residues. Germline V CDR1 and CDR2: SGHRS, YFSETQ. V lost 0 bases to trimming and J lost 8 bases; unmatched junction nucleotides: 3. This chain's CDR3 is CASSLVTGGDSPLHF. The CDR3 bases are TGCGCCAGCAGCTTGGTGACAGGGGGTGATTCACCCCTCCACTTT.

This chain uses TRBV6-1 with TRBJ2-5, with a tentative D call TRBD1 (7 bases). The V end was cut by 2 bases, the J end by 5 bases, with 12 bases between. CDR1 and CDR2 (germline): MNHNS, SASEGT. This CDR3 has 14 amino acids. The CDR3 region is CASSEQGGRETQYF. The DNA for the CDR3 is TGTGCCAGCAGTGAACAGGGGGGCCGGGAGACCCAGTACTTC.

V usage is TRBV2 and J usage is TRBJ1-2, with no clear D. The CDR3 covers 15 residues. V was shortened by 2 bases and J by 0 bases, with 10 bases between the two germline ends. The V gene's germline CDR1 is SNHLY and CDR2 FYNNEI. The CDR3 nucleotides are TGTGCCAGCAGTGAAAGGCAGTTAGCTAACTATGGCTACACCTTC. This encodes CASSERQLANYGYTF. Based on the CDR3 plus reference TRBV2 and TRBJ1-2, the full variable domain is EPEVTQTPSHQVTQMGQEVILRCVPISNHLYFYWYRQILGQKVEFLVSFYNNEISEKSEIFDDQFSVERPDGSNFTLKIRSTKLEDSAMYFCASSERQLANYGYTFGSGTRLTVV.